This TCR beta chain was identified during a study of blood T cells in healthy people across ages. Findings of the study overall: Any conclusive comparison of naive versus antigen-experienced cells was prevented by using unsorted PBMCs.

For the second PCR, which ran for 7 to 11 cycles, a sample-barcoded 5' primer and a J-beta primer mix were used. Every molecule of cDNA carried a tag from a template-switch adaptor with 12 random nucleotides. TCRdb redid the calling of the 5' RACE reads with MiXCR, one entry per CDR3 protein. The data show about 1.6 million distinct CDR3 sequences, roughly 32% seen once. Extraction of total RNA produced a minimum of 5 micrograms from each sample. The CDR3 contains 13 residues. From germline, CDR1 is DFQATT and CDR2 SNEGSKA (reference sequence). Trimming took 2 bases from V and 5 from J, leaving 12 bases between them. Concerning this clonotype itself: Its cognate antigen is unknown.

The sequence came from a young woman in good health. The V call is TRBV20-1, the J call TRBJ1-2; D is ambiguous. Source material: blood. The CDR3 here is CSARPGSAYGYTF. The CDR3 nucleotides read TGCAGTGCTAGACCCGGGTCGGCTTATGGCTACACCTTC.